This TCR beta chain was identified in a study of identical twins. Turning to this clonotype: Its target is not known. The junction departs from the called germline gene at one end, perhaps through a read error.

TCRdb itself ran the 5' RACE reads through MiXCR, one entry per CDR3 protein. The sample shows approximately 600,000 distinct CDR3 sequences, just over 7% of them seen only once. Whole-study findings and limits: One should note that invariant MAIT and iNKT cells could partly confound zero-insertion analyses. In drawing conclusions, the study used cross-sectional statistical analysis and did not follow the same donors.

All donors were healthy, and all were Caucasian. These data were also filed under a second study, of yellow fever vaccine responses in identical twins.

The source is a woman aged 18-30 years in good health. The sample taken for sequencing was PBMCs.

The CDR3 region has the DNA TGCGCCAGCAGTCAAGTGGGGGGTACAGAGACCCAGTACTTC. It translates to CASSQVGGTETQYF. The chain couples TRBV4-1 to TRBJ2-5; D perhaps matches TRBD2 (6 bases). CDR1 and CDR2 (germline): MGHRA, YSYEKL. The CDR3 is 14 residues long.